What follows are 15 T cell receptor beta chains derived from one specimen sequenced in a study of blood T cell repertoires in COVID-19. The method was immunoSEQ multiplex PCR; TCRdb's version includes in-frame clones alone and lacks a portion of them. The sample carries some 350,000 clones, roughly 86% recorded once. The sequencing sample was made of peripheral blood. These TCRs come from a human donor in a cohort sampled during active COVID-19.

The V call is TRBV3-1 (or the pseudogene TRBV3-2), the J call TRBJ2-3; no reliable D call. V lost 0 bases and J 2 bases, leaving 3 bases between the germline ends. The germline V gene encodes CDR1 LGHDT and CDR2 YNNKEL (reference sequence). CDR3 length: 13 residues. DNA of the CDR3: TGTGCCAGCAGCCAAGACATCACAGATACGCAGTATTTT. Its protein is CASSQDITDTQYF.

This rearrangement joins TRBV4-1 to TRBJ2-7; D ambiguous. The germline V gene has CDR1 MGHRA and CDR2 YSYEKL. The CDR3 loop spans 13 amino acids. Trimming took off 2 bases at V and 3 bases at J, with 8 bases between the two ends. The CDR3 DNA sequence: TGCGCCAGCAGCCAAAGAGATGGCTACGAGCAGTACTTC. Amino acid sequence: CASSQRDGYEQYF.

The chain links TRBV6-5 to TRBJ2-7; TRBD2 might be the D (6 bases). V lost 6 bases and J lost 0, with 12 bases in between. Germline V gives CDR1 MNHEY, CDR2 SVGAGI. The CDR3 contains 14 residues. The CDR3 spells CASRPVGGSYEQYF. The CDR3 coding sequence is TGTGCCAGCAGACCCGTCGGGGGCTCCTACGAGCAGTACTTC.

The genes are TRBV5-1 and TRBJ2-7; 8 bases map to TRBD1. Germline trimming cut 5 bases from V and 0 bases from J; bases unmatched to any gene: 7. CDR3 length: 15 residues. CDR1 is SGHRS, CDR2 YFSETQ, per germline. The CDR3 protein is CASRRRTGSSYEQYF. CDR3 in DNA: TGCGCCAGCAGAAGACGGACAGGGAGCTCCTACGAGCAGTACTTC.

The chain employs TRBV6-5 and TRBJ1-1; no clear D. This CDR3 is built from 13 residues. V was pared by 6 bases and J by 1 base, with 9 bases between. Looked up from germline, CDR1 is MNHEY and CDR2 is SVGAGI. The CDR3 loop reads CASSLMANTEAFF. The CDR3 nucleotides are TGTGCCAGCAGCCTGATGGCGAACACTGAAGCTTTCTTT.

The chain is built from TRBV29-1 and TRBJ2-2; 9 bases align to TRBD1. The CDR3 runs to 15 residues. Unmatched junction bases numbered 9, after V lost 5 bases and J lost 5 bases. Per the germline V gene, CDR1 is SQVTM and CDR2 is ANQGSEA. The CDR3 nucleotides are TGCAGCGTTAAGACCGGGACAGGGACAACCGGGGAGCTGTTTTTT. Protein product: CSVKTGTGTTGELFF.

The chain employs TRBV30 and TRBJ1-1, with TRBD1 matching over 7 bases. This CDR3 is 15 amino acids long. Germline lookup yields CDR1 GTSNPN and CDR2 SVGIG (reference sequence). After removal of 4 bases from V and 1 base from J, the junction contained 9 bases not matched to a gene. CDR3 DNA sequence: TGTGCCTGGAATTTTATGACAGGGAGGAACACTGAAGCTTTCTTT. This encodes CAWNFMTGRNTEAFF.

The chain recombines TRBV3-1 (or the pseudogene TRBV3-2) with TRBJ1-2; perhaps TRBD1 as D (6 bases). Between the trimmed V and J ends, which lost 1 base and 1 base, there was a span of 16 bases. CDR1 is LGHDT, CDR2 YNNKEL, per germline (reference sequence). The CDR3 runs to 17 residues. The CDR3 protein is CASSQGYGDTDNYGYTF. The CDR3 region has the DNA TGTGCCAGCAGCCAAGGGTACGGGGACACAGATAACTATGGCTACACCTTC.

The chain has TRBV28 and TRBJ1-2, with TRBD1 identical over 7 bases. The trim removed 6 bases at V and 7 bases at J, leaving 8 bases unmatched. CDR1 is MDHEN, CDR2 SYDVKM, per germline. The CDR3 loop spans 13 amino acids. This CDR3 is CASSESGGFGYTF. CDR3 DNA sequence: TGTGCCAGCAGCGAATCAGGGGGTTTTGGCTACACCTTC.

The rearrangement uses TRBV11-3 and TRBJ2-5; 14 bases line up with TRBD2. With V trimmed by 5 bases and J by 5 bases, 7 bases remained unmatched. The CDR3 totals 16 residues. Germline V gives CDR1 SGHNT, CDR2 YENEEA. CDR3: CASSKGGLAGVETQYF. CDR3 sequence (DNA): TGTGCCAGCAGCAAAGGGGGACTAGCGGGAGTGGAGACCCAGTACTTC.

The genes are TRBV5-6 and TRBJ2-7; 11 positions agree with TRBD2. V shed 1 base, J shed 3 bases, and the junction held 6 bases outside the gene matches. The germline V gene has CDR1 SGHDT and CDR2 YYEEEE. CDR3 length: 16 amino acids. CDR3 protein: CASSLLRLAGHYEQYF. The CDR3 DNA follows: TGTGCCAGCAGCTTGCTCCGACTAGCGGGGCACTACGAGCAGTACTTC. Filled out from reference TRBV5-6 and TRBJ2-7, the complete variable domain reads DAGVTQSPTHLIKTRGQQVTLRCSPKSGHDTVSWYQQALGQGPQFIFQYYEEEERQRGNFPDRFSGHQFPNYSSELNVNALLLGDSALYLCASSLLRLAGHYEQYFGPGTRLTVT.

The chain joins TRBV19 to TRBJ2-3; 8 bases line up with TRBD2. V dropped 9 bases and J dropped 2; count of bases not matched to a gene: 10. Germline CDR1 LNHDA, CDR2 SQIVND (reference sequence). The CDR3 has 15 residues. CDR3 sequence: CASQISGAPTDTQYF. CDR3 bases: TGTGCCAGCCAGATTAGCGGGGCCCCCACAGATACGCAGTATTTT. The whole variable domain, filled in from reference TRBV19 and TRBJ2-3, reads DGGITQSPKYLFRKEGQNVTLSCEQNLNHDAMYWYRQDPGQGLRLIYYSQIVNDFQKGDIAEGYSVSREKKESFPLTVTSAQKNPTAFYLCASQISGAPTDTQYFGPGTRLTVL.

This clone was seen once. The chain employs TRBV2 and TRBJ1-6; D is unresolved. Looked up from germline, CDR1 is SNHLY and CDR2 is FYNNEI. The length of the CDR3 is 15 residues. The V gene lost 6 bases and the J gene lost 13 bases, with 22 bases spanning the gap. The CDR3 coding sequence is TGTGCCAGCAGGGAAAGAGGGCCTGACTGGGCGCCCCTCCACTTT. Residues: CASRERGPDWAPLHF.

The chain has TRBV7-3 and TRBJ2-5, with TRBD2 matching 11 bases. The V gene end was trimmed by 1 base and the J gene end by 5 bases; junction bases not matched to a gene: 3. Germline CDR1 reads SGHTA; CDR2 reads FQGTGA. This CDR3 region has 15 residues. The CDR3 bases are TGTGCCAGCAGCTTAAATAGCGGGGGGGCGGAGACCCAGTACTTC. This translates into CASSLNSGGAETQYF.

By sample share, this clone is medium-sized. V and J are TRBV5-1 and TRBJ2-1, with D possibly TRBD1 on 5 matching bases. This CDR3 has 14 residues. V was cut by 1 base and J by 4 bases, with 9 bases left in between. Germline loops: CDR1 SGHRS, CDR2 YFSETQ. CDR3 sequence reads: CASSLYDSYNEQFF. The DNA of the CDR3 is TGCGCCAGCAGCTTGTACGACAGTTACAATGAGCAGTTCTTC.